This T cell receptor beta chain was observed in a study of control samples from healthy donors and cancer patients. The data were produced by immunoSEQ multiplex PCR, yet TCRdb's version contains in-frame clones alone and is incomplete. In the table there are about 77,000 clones, around 92% of which are singletons. CDR3 length: 15 residues. V shed 2 bases and J shed 5 bases, with 13 bases lying between them. From germline, CDR1 is SGHRS and CDR2 YFSETQ. The sequencing input was blood. The sequence was collected from a woman aged 55-70 years in good health. This chain links TRBV5-1 with TRBJ2-2; either TRBD1 or TRBD2 may supply D (5 bases each). The CDR3 DNA sequence: TGCGCCAGCAGCTTTACCGGGACCCGGACCGGGGAGCTGTTTTTT. This sequence encodes CASSFTGTRTGELFF. Looking up the rest from reference TRBV5-1 and TRBJ2-2 gives the full variable domain: KAGVTQTPRYLIKTRGQQVTLSCSPISGHRSVSWYQQTPGQGLQFLFEYFSETQRNKGNFPGRFSGRQFSNSRSEMNVSTLELGDSALYLCASSFTGTRTGELFFGEGSRLTVL.